The 7 T cell receptor beta chains reported below all come from one sample, sequenced in a study of shared clonotypes between healthy human individuals. Some clones are missing from TCRdb's copy, which holds only in-frame ones; the method was immunoSEQ multiplex PCR. The sample lists hundreds of thousands of clones; roughly 70% were seen once. The sequencing sample was made of memory CD4+ T cells sorted from blood. Subset given: CD45RA-negative fraction. The receptor source for this set is a woman younger than 45 in good health.

By share, this clone ranks as medium-sized. J is TRBJ1-5 and V is TRBV6-1; the D is unclear. CDR1 is MNHNS, CDR2 SASEGT, per germline. Trimming removed 3 bases from V and 0 bases from J, with 6 bases in between. The CDR3 is 14 residues long. The CDR3 is CASSDQYSNQPQHF. As DNA, the CDR3 is TGTGCCAGCAGTGACCAGTATAGCAATCAGCCCCAGCATTTT.

This rearrangement joins TRBV15 to TRBJ2-5, with a possible D match to TRBD2 (5 bases). Germline V gives CDR1 LNHNV, CDR2 YYDKDF (reference sequence). CDR3 size: 16 residues. Between the trimmed V and J ends, which lost 0 bases and 3 bases, there was a span of 14 bases. The CDR3 DNA follows: TGTGCCACCAGCAGAGATTATGCAGAGGGAGAAGAGACCCAGTACTTC. This sequence encodes CATSRDYAEGEETQYF.

The CDR3 sequence is CASSPRTSGANVLTF. The CDR3, as DNA: TGTGCCAGCAGTCCTAGGACCTCTGGGGCCAACGTCCTGACTTTC. This sequence joins TRBV27 and TRBJ2-6; D is unresolved. Germline loops: CDR1 MNHEY, CDR2 SMNVEV (reference sequence). Trimming removed 5 bases at V and 0 bases at J, with 8 bases between. This CDR3 contains 15 residues.

V gene TRBV7-8 combines with J gene TRBJ2-2; weak D call: TRBD1 (6 bases). The CDR3 totals 15 residues. The ends were cut back, 6 bases at V and 6 bases at J, with 17 bases in the middle. Germline CDR1 and CDR2: SGHVS and FQNEAQ. The DNA of the CDR3 is TGTGCCAGCAGGAAGGTACAGGCAGGGGCCGGGGAGCTGTTTTTT. Translation gives CASRKVQAGAGELFF.

This clone occurred once. The chain couples TRBV5-5 to TRBJ1-4; no definite D call. From germline, CDR1 is SGHKS and CDR2 YYEKEE (reference sequence). V shed 3 bases and J shed 3 bases, with 12 bases lying between them. The CDR3 is 15 residues long. This chain's CDR3 is CASSSWTESNEKLFF. CDR3 nucleotides: TGTGCCAGCAGCTCGTGGACGGAATCTAATGAAAAACTGTTTTTT.

The V and J genes are TRBV18 and TRBJ1-1; 7 bases map to TRBD1. Germline V gene sequence: CDR1 KGHSH, CDR2 LQKENI. CDR3 length: 18 residues. Unmatched junction bases numbered 16, after V lost 6 bases and J lost 0 bases. CDR3: CASSLLDRLGDMNTEAFF. The CDR3 region has the DNA TGTGCCAGCTCCCTATTGGACAGGTTGGGGGACATGAACACTGAAGCTTTCTTT.

On this clone itself: Being one base from a much bigger clone, this may be a read error. Additional DNA sequences in this sample encode the identical CDR3. CDR3 region: CASSLATGPGELFF. The DNA of the CDR3 is TGCGCCAGCAGCTTGGCCACGGGGCCCGGGGAGCTGTTTTTT. This chain uses TRBV5-1 with TRBJ2-2; D tentatively fits TRBD1 or TRBD2 (5 bases each). This CDR3 has 14 residues. V lost 0 bases and J 6 bases, leaving 9 bases between the germline ends. Germline V gives CDR1 SGHRS, CDR2 YFSETQ.